The subject of this entry is one T cell receptor beta chain. No antigen is known for it. This CDR3 has 16 residues. Germline values: CDR1 SGHAT, CDR2 FQDESV (reference sequence). V was shortened by 7 bases and J by 0 bases, with 16 bases between the two germline ends. TCRdb keeps only in-frame clones here, not all; method: immunoSEQ multiplex PCR. This sample has roughly 30,000 clones, with around nine tenths found just once. This record comes from a study of T cells in localized non-small cell lung cancer. Study-wide findings and caveats: Adjacent lung had a median roughly 50 of the 100 largest tumor clones. Tumor showed lower T cell clonality than uninvolved adjacent lung, where it was highest. Heterogeneity is still possible, as just one tumor region was sequenced.

This chain links TRBV11-1 with TRBJ2-1; possible D gene TRBD2, 6 bases. Specimen: peripheral blood, collected before any cancer treatment. The origin of this receptor is a woman aged 40-75 years with stage I lung adenocarcinoma. DNA for the CDR3: TGTGCCAGCACCCCCCCCGGCGGGACCTCCTACAATGAGCAGTTCTTC. It codes for CASTPPGGTSYNEQFF.